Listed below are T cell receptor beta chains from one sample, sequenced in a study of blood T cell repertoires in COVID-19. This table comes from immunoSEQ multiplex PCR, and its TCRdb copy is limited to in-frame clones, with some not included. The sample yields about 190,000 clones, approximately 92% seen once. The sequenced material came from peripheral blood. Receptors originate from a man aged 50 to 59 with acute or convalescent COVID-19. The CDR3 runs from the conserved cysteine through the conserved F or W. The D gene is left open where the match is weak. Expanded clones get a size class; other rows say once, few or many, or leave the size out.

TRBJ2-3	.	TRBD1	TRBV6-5	TGTGCCAGCAGCCACCCGACAGGGGGCGATACGCAGTATTTT	CASSHPTGGDTQYF
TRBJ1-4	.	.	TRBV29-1	TGCAGCGTTGTTGGGGCGTTCTCTGAAAAACTGTTTTTT	CSVVGAFSEKLFF
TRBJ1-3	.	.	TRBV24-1	TGTGCCACCAGTGATAGCGGGGTGAGATCTGGAAACACCATATATTTT	CATSDSGVRSGNTIYF
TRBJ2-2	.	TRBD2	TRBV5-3	TGTGCCAGAAGCTACGGGGGGGTCCGAGAGGCTGGGGAGCTGTTTTTT	CARSYGGVREAGELFF
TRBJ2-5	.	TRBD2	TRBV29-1	TGCAGCGTTCGACTAGCGGGAACCCCAGAGACCCAGTACTTC	CSVRLAGTPETQYF
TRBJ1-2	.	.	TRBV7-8	TGTGCCAGCAGCTTAGGGACAGTTAACTATGGCTACACCTTC	CASSLGTVNYGYTF
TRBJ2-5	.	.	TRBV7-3	TGTGCCAGCAGCTTAGGCCTTTCGGAGACCCAGTACTTC	CASSLGLSETQYF
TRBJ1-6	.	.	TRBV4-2	TGTGCCAGCAGCCAAGATCTGGCAGATTATTCACCCCTCCACTTT	CASSQDLADYSPLHF
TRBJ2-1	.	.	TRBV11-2	TGTGCCAGCAGCTTTGGCGGTGCCGAGCAGTTCTTC	CASSFGGAEQFF
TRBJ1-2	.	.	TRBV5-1	TGCGCCAGCAGCTTGATATCGGCTAACTATGGCTACACCTTC	CASSLISANYGYTF
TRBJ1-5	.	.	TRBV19	TGTGCCAGTAGTATAGTTGCAGGTAGTCAGCCCCAGCATTTT	CASSIVAGSQPQHF
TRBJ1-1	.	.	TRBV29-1	TGCAGCGTGTTTCGCGGGGGCTGGTCTGAAGCTTTCTTT	CSVFRGGWSEAFF
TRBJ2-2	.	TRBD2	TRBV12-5	TGTGCTAGTGGGAAAGGGACAGGCGGTCTAGCGGGAGATGGTACCGGGGAGCTGTTTTTT	CASGKGTGGLAGDGTGELFF
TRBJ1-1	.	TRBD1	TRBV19	TGTGCCAGTAGTATCCCGGACAGGGGAGGCGAAGCTTTCTTT	CASSIPDRGGEAFF
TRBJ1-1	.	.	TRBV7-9	TGTGCCAGCAGCTACCCCGCAGGGAACACTGAAGCTTTCTTT	CASSYPAGNTEAFF
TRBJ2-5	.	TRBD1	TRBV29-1	TGCAGCGCCGGTCGGCAGGGGGCAGAGACCCAGTACTTC	CSAGRQGAETQYF
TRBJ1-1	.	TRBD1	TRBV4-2	TGTGCCAGCAGCCAGAAACAGGGGGCATTGGCTTTCTTT	CASSQKQGALAFF
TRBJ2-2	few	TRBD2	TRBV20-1	TGCAGTGCTAGTCAGACCGGGACTAGCAGCGGGGAGCTGTTTTTT	CSASQTGTSSGELFF
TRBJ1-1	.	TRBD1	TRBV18	TGTGCCAGCTCACCCCAACGGACAGGACGAATTGGGGGCACTGAAGCTTTCTTT	CASSPQRTGRIGGTEAFF
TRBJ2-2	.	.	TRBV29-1	TGCAGCGGGGGGCGCGGGGACACCGGGGAGCTGTTTTTT	CSGGRGDTGELFF
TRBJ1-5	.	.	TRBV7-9	TGTGCCAGCGCTTCGGGGGGAAGCAATCAGCCCCAGCATTTT	CASASGGSNQPQHF
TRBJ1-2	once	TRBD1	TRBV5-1	TGCGCCAGCAGCTTGGGGGACAGGGATAGGGATATCTACACCTTC	CASSLGDRDRDIYTF
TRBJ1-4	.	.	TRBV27	TGTGCCAGCAGTTCACAGAAGTCGGTAGGAAAAAAGCTGTTTTTT	CASSSQKSVGKKLFF
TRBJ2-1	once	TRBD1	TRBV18	TGTGCCAGCTCCCTCGGACAGGGAATTGGCAATGAGCAGTTCTTC	CASSLGQGIGNEQFF
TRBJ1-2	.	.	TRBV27	TGTGCCAGCGGTCGCAGGGAGGGATATGGCTACACCTTC	CASGRREGYGYTF
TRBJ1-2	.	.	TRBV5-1	TGCGCCAGCAGCAACCGGGACTCCCTTGACTATGGCTACACCTTC	CASSNRDSLDYGYTF
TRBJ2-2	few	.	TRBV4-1	TGCGCCAGCAGTGAGTATCCGGGTGGAACCGGGGAGCTGTTTTTT	CASSEYPGGTGELFF
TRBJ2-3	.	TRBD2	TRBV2	TGTGCCAGCAGTCCTAGCGGGGGACCCACAGATACGCAGTATTTT	CASSPSGGPTDTQYF
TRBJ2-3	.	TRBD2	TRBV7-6	TGTGCCAGCAGCTTATTTACTAGCGGGGGAGCGGATACGCAGTATTTT	CASSLFTSGGADTQYF
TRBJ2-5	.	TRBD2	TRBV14	TGTGCCAGCAGCCCGGGAGGAAGGGCCCAGTACTTC	CASSPGGRAQYF
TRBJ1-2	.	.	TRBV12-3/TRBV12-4	TGTGCCAGCAGTTCGTATTATGGCTACACCTTC	CASSSYYGYTF
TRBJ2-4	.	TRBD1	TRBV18	TGTGCCAGCTCACCGGAACACAGGGGGCGTCAATACTTC	CASSPEHRGRQYF
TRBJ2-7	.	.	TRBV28	TGTGCCAGCAGTCGCCTTGGGGGGTATGACTACGAGCAGTACTTC	CASSRLGGYDYEQYF
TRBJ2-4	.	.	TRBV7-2	TGTGCCAGCAGCTTGGGGGGGCAGAACATTCAGTACTTC	CASSLGGQNIQYF
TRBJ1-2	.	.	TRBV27	TGTGCCAGCAGTCAAACACAGGCTTATGGCTACACCTTC	CASSQTQAYGYTF
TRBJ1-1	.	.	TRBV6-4	TGTGCCAGCAGTGAAAAGAGAACTGAAGCTTTCTTT	CASSEKRTEAFF